A single sample is the source of the 9 T cell receptor beta chains below, sequenced in a study of vaccination and CD4 T cells after COVID-19. Sample treatment: roughly ten-day PBMC culture with coronavirus spike peptide pools or control peptides (ViraFEST assay). Sequencing of DNA taken from cultured CD4+ T cells relied on the Oncomine TCR Beta short-read assay. TCRdb called the PCR reads again in MiXCR, with one record for every CDR3 protein. This sample has 9,500 to 15,000 distinct CDR3 sequences, with around half found just once. Antigens of these TCRs are unknown. The specimen comprised cultured CD4+ T cells from blood, sampled after SARS-CoV-2 vaccination. The receptors come from a human donor with COVID-19.

V usage is TRBV19 and J usage is TRBJ2-2, with 7 nucleotides matching TRBD1. The length of the CDR3 is 17 residues. Trimming cost V 4 bases and J 5 bases; bases outside gene matches: 13. The germline V gene has CDR1 LNHDA and CDR2 SQIVND (reference sequence). As DNA, the CDR3 is TGTGCCAGTAGTAGGGACAGACCTTCCTTGGGAACCGGGGAGCTGTTTTTT. Amino acids: CASSRDRPSLGTGELFF.

Only a few counts were recorded for this clonotype. V gene TRBV20-1 combines with J gene TRBJ1-6; D is possibly TRBD1 (6 bases). The CDR3 spans 17 residues. Germline V lookup: CDR1 DFQATT, CDR2 SNEGSKA (reference sequence). Trimming stripped 1 base from V and 6 bases from J, with 19 bases between. This CDR3 is CSARGGGGPQGNSPLHF. DNA for the CDR3: TGCAGTGCTAGAGGGGGCGGGGGGCCTCAGGGTAATTCACCCCTCCACTTT.

The chain combines TRBV19 with TRBJ1-1; 10 positions match TRBD1. Germline V lookup: CDR1 LNHDA, CDR2 SQIVND (reference sequence). The V and J ends lost 7 bases and 7 bases, in that order; junction bases with no gene match: 15. The CDR3 length is 16 residues. CDR3 loop: CASKPFTGTGDFEAFF. DNA for the CDR3: TGTGCCAGTAAGCCATTTACCGGGACAGGGGACTTTGAAGCTTTCTTT.

This clonotype showed up just once. The J gene is TRBJ2-3, the V gene TRBV20-1; a possible D gene is TRBD2 (5 bases). V lost 6 bases and J 2 bases, leaving 21 bases between the germline ends. Germline loops: CDR1 DFQATT, CDR2 SNEGSKA (reference sequence). The CDR3 sequence is 16 residues long. CDR3 sequence (DNA): TGCAGTGCCCTCATATTAGCGTCTCGATACACAGATACGCAGTATTTT. It yields the protein CSALILASRYTDTQYF.

This chain uses TRBV20-1 with TRBJ2-7, with 9 bases fitting TRBD1. CDR1 and CDR2 (germline): DFQATT, SNEGSKA (reference sequence). CDR3 length: 13 amino acids. V lost 3 bases to trimming and J lost 4 bases; unmatched junction nucleotides: 4. The CDR3 DNA reads as TGCAGTGCTAGGGGGGACAGGGAATACGAGCAGTACTTC. The encoded protein is CSARGDREYEQYF.

This clonotype was detected a few times. The chain combines TRBV7-8 with TRBJ1-2; D remains ambiguous. This CDR3 has 14 amino acids. Germline CDR1 is SGHVS and CDR2 is FQNEAQ. The V end lost 1 base, the J end lost 7 bases, and 13 bases lay between the germline ends. The CDR3 reads CASSLVASSRGYTF. The CDR3 nucleotides read TGTGCCAGCAGCTTAGTAGCCAGTTCGCGTGGCTACACCTTC.

The V call is TRBV20-1, the J call TRBJ2-3; 7 positions agree with TRBD2. Germline CDR1 reads DFQATT; CDR2 reads SNEGSKA (reference sequence). This CDR3 spans 16 amino acids. V was pared by 3 bases and J by 4 bases, with 13 bases of the junction left unmatched. CDR3 sequence reads: CSARGRGGGRSDTQYF. In nucleotides, the CDR3 is TGCAGTGCTAGGGGGCGTGGCGGGGGAAGGTCAGATACGCAGTATTTT.

This clonotype showed up just a few times. In nucleotides, the CDR3 is TGCAGTGCCGAACAGGGGAGAGGAGATTACGAGCAGTACTTC. Translating gives CSAEQGRGDYEQYF. The genes are TRBV20-1 and TRBJ2-7; TRBD1 matches at 7 bases. Trimming removed 6 bases from V and 4 bases from J; junction bases left unmatched: 12. The CDR3 has 14 amino acids. Germline values: CDR1 DFQATT, CDR2 SNEGSKA (reference sequence).

This chain connects TRBV20-1 to TRBJ2-2, with 10 bases that match TRBD2. Germline V gene sequence: CDR1 DFQATT, CDR2 SNEGSKA (reference sequence). This CDR3 comprises 17 residues. The junction had 8 bases not matched to a gene; V was cut back by 2 bases and J by 2 bases. Written as DNA, the CDR3 is TGCAGTGCTAGACCCCCCCGGACTAGCGGAAACACCGGGGAGCTGTTTTTT. Translation gives CSARPPRTSGNTGELFF.